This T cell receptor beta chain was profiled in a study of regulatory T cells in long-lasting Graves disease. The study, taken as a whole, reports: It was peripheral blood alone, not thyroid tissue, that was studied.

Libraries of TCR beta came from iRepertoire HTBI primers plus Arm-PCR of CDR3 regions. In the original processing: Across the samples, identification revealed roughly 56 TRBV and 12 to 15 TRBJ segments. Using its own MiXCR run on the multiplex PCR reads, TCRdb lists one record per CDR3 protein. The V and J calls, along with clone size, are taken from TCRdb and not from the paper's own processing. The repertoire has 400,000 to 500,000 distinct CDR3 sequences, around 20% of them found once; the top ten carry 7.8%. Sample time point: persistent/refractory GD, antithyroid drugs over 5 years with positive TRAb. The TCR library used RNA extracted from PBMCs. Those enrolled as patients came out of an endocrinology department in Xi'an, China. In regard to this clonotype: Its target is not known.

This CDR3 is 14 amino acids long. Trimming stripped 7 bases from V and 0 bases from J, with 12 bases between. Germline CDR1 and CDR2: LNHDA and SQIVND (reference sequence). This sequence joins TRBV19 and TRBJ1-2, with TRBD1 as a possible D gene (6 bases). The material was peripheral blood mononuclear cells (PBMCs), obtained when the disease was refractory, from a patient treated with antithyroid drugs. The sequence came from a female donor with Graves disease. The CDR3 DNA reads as TGTGCCAGTACCGAAGGGGACACTAACTATGGCTACACCTTC. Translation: CASTEGDTNYGYTF. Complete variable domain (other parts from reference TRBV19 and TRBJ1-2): DGGITQSPKYLFRKEGQNVTLSCEQNLNHDAMYWYRQDPGQGLRLIYYSQIVNDFQKGDIAEGYSVSREKKESFPLTVTSAQKNPTAFYLCASTEGDTNYGYTFGSGTRLTVV.